The 24 T cell receptor beta chains presented below share a single source sample, sequenced in a study of beta chain features in type 1 diabetes. Study-level points and caveats: The study found moderately but significantly shorter TCRB CDR3s in all four CD4+ subsets of Type 1 diabetes patients.

No antigen is known for these receptors. cDNA synthesis used the whole RNA isolate, giving expressed TCRB sequences. This table comes from immunoSEQ multiplex PCR, and its TCRdb copy is limited to in-frame clones, with some not included. The sample includes approximately 170,000 clones, over 6% of them seen just once. The sequenced sample was central memory CD4+ T cells from blood. The receptors were gathered from a man between 18 and 35 years old with type 1 diabetes.

As regards this clone: One end of the junction fails to match germline, which may point to a read error. The genes are TRBV28 and TRBJ1-5, with D maybe TRBD1 (5 bases). Germline CDR1 is MDHEN and CDR2 is SYDVKM. This CDR3 is built from 12 residues. The CDR3 DNA follows: TGTGCCAGCAGTTATCAGGCCAGGGCTGTTTCATTT. It translates to CASSYQARAVSF. The variable domain in full, completed from reference TRBV28 and TRBJ1-5, reads DVKVTQSSRYLVKRTGEKVFLECVQDMDHENMFWYRQDPGLGLRLIYFSYDVKMKEKGDIPEGYSVSREKKERFSLILESASTNQTSMYLCASSYQARAVSFGDGTRLSIL.

This clone has a handful of counts. The chain joins TRBV7-9 to TRBJ1-5; D ambiguous. This CDR3 is 13 amino acids long. Trimming removed 4 bases from V and 3 bases from J, with 7 bases in between. The germline gives CDR1 SEHNR, CDR2 FQNEAQ (reference sequence). CDR3 residues: CASSYGLNQPQHF. CDR3 coding DNA: TGTGCCAGCAGCTATGGGCTCAATCAGCCCCAGCATTTT.

V usage is TRBV14 and J usage is TRBJ2-7, with D possibly TRBD2 on 6 matching bases. CDR3 length equals 15 residues. In germline, CDR1 is SGHDN, CDR2 FVKESK. With 4 bases removed from V and 4 bases from J, the gap between germline ends came to 17 bases. The CDR3 DNA reads as TGTGCCAGCAGCCGGCCCGGAATTGGGGGGTACGAGCAGTACTTC. Protein sequence: CASSRPGIGGYEQYF.

The chain carries TRBV18 and TRBJ2-7; 8 bases map to TRBD2. V shed 3 bases, J shed 5 bases, and the junction held 6 bases outside the gene matches. This CDR3 is built from 14 residues. CDR1 and CDR2 (germline): KGHSH, LQKENI. The CDR3 nucleotides read TGTGCCAGCTCACCCTTCCGGGAGGGCGACGAGCAGTACTTC. As protein: CASSPFREGDEQYF.

This clone was counted only a few times. The chain is built from TRBV2 and TRBJ1-2; D is perhaps TRBD1 (5 bases). Per the germline V gene, CDR1 is SNHLY and CDR2 is FYNNEI. This CDR3 is 13 amino acids long. Trimming stripped 5 bases from V and 7 bases from J, with 14 bases between. CDR3 residues: CASSPGNPLGYTF. In nucleotides, the CDR3 is TGTGCCAGCAGTCCAGGGAATCCCCTTGGCTACACCTTC.

This clone was detected only a few times. The chain recombines TRBV28 with TRBJ2-5; 9 positions agree with TRBD2. CDR1 is MDHEN and CDR2 is SYDVKM in the germline V gene. The junction had 8 bases not matched to a gene; V was cut back by 5 bases and J by 10 bases. CDR3 length: 13 amino acids. The CDR3 DNA sequence: TGTGCCAGCAGTGCTCATATGACTAGCGGCCAGTACTTC. Amino acids: CASSAHMTSGQYF.

The rearrangement joins TRBV28 to TRBJ2-2, with 9 bases aligning to TRBD2. V trimming: 6 bases; J trimming: 1 base; junction bases outside the gene matches: 3. CDR1 and CDR2 from the germline V gene are MDHEN and SYDVKM. The CDR3 extends over 15 amino acids. CDR3 protein: CASRQAGGNTGELFF. The CDR3 DNA sequence: TGTGCCAGCAGGCAAGCGGGAGGGAACACCGGGGAGCTGTTTTTT.

There are many counts of this clone. The chain carries TRBV18 and TRBJ1-2, with TRBD1 matching 7 bases. Germline values: CDR1 KGHSH, CDR2 LQKENI. With V trimmed by 6 bases and J by 6 bases, 4 bases remained unmatched. This CDR3 is built from 12 residues. CDR3 nucleotide sequence: TGTGCCAGCTCTACTACAGGGGATGGCTACACCTTC. This translates into CASSTTGDGYTF.

The chain links TRBV5-4 to TRBJ2-5; 9 bases are a match to TRBD2. Per germline, CDR1 SGHNT and CDR2 YYREEE (reference sequence). The V and J ends lost 5 bases and 2 bases, in that order; junction bases with no gene match: 10. The CDR3 is 16 residues long. The CDR3 here is CASRPGTSSQQETQYF. As DNA, the CDR3 is TGTGCCAGCAGGCCCGGGACTAGCAGCCAACAAGAGACCCAGTACTTC.

A few counts support this clone. In nucleotides, the CDR3 is TGCGCCAGCACTCATAGCGGGGGGGCCCGATACGAGCAGTACTTC. Its translation: CASTHSGGARYEQYF. The chain uses TRBV5-1 and TRBJ2-7, with TRBD2 matching over 11 bases. The CDR3 runs 15 residues. J gave up 4 bases and V 6 bases, and 9 bases lay outside the gene matches. Germline-derived CDR1 and CDR2 are SGHRS and YFSETQ.

This chain connects TRBV14 to TRBJ2-3, with a tentative D call TRBD1 (5 bases). CDR1 is SGHDN, CDR2 FVKESK, per germline. This CDR3 is 12 amino acids long. Trimming pared 4 bases from V and 6 bases from J, leaving 8 bases between. CDR3 residues: CASSRQKDTQYF. The CDR3, as DNA: TGTGCCAGCAGCCGACAGAAGGATACGCAGTATTTT.

This clone was found a few times. The chain combines TRBV15 with TRBJ2-7; 9 bases line up with TRBD1. From germline, CDR1 is LNHNV and CDR2 YYDKDF (reference sequence). Losses at the gene ends were 1 base for V and 5 bases for J; bases not matched to a gene: 9. CDR3 size: 16 residues. CDR3 nucleotide sequence: TGTGCCACCAGCAGAGTACGCACAGGGGGCTTTCACGAGCAGTACTTC. Its protein product is CATSRVRTGGFHEQYF.

This clone was counted a few times. The chain uses TRBV6-6 and TRBJ2-7; 8 bases map to TRBD2. Germline trimming cut 2 bases from V and 4 bases from J; bases unmatched to any gene: 10. Germline assignment: CDR1 MNHNY and CDR2 SVGAGI (reference sequence). CDR3 length: 16 amino acids. CDR3: CASSYQTSAELYEQYF. Here the CDR3 DNA reads TGTGCCAGCAGTTACCAGACTAGCGCAGAATTATACGAGCAGTACTTC.

The gene calls are TRBV9 and TRBJ2-5, with 7 nucleotides matching TRBD2. Per germline, CDR1 SGDLS and CDR2 YYNGEE. The CDR3 runs to 14 residues. V trimming: 2 bases; J trimming: 5 bases; junction bases outside the gene matches: 6. For the CDR3, the DNA is TGTGCCAGCAGCGTCTCGGGGGGTCTTGAGACCCAGTACTTC. Translation: CASSVSGGLETQYF.

This clone was observed a few times. This sequence joins TRBV18 and TRBJ2-5, with D tentatively TRBD2 (6 bases). CDR3 length: 15 amino acids. CDR1 is KGHSH and CDR2 is LQKENI in the germline V gene. V was pared by 3 bases and J by 2 bases, with 13 bases between. CDR3 sequence: CASSPSTSRQETQYF. CDR3 DNA sequence: TGTGCCAGCTCACCGTCGACTAGTCGGCAAGAGACCCAGTACTTC. The full variable domain, completed using reference TRBV18 and TRBJ2-5, is NAGVMQNPRHLVRRRGQEARLRCSPMKGHSHVYWYRQLPEEGLKFMVYLQKENIIDESGMPKERFSAEFPKEGPSILRIQQVVRGDSAAYFCASSPSTSRQETQYFGPGTRLLVL.

This rearrangement joins TRBV25-1 to TRBJ2-7; D call uncertain. Looked up from germline, CDR1 is MGHDK and CDR2 is SYGVNS. The V end was cut by 8 bases, the J end by 7 bases, with 15 bases between. The CDR3 extends over 12 amino acids. In nucleotides, the CDR3 is TGTGCCAGCTTTTTACCCGCGGTAGAGCAGTACTTC. Amino acid sequence: CASFLPAVEQYF.

This chain uses TRBV25-1 with TRBJ2-4; 7 nucleotides align to TRBD2. Per the germline V gene, CDR1 is MGHDK and CDR2 is SYGVNS. This CDR3 is built from 15 residues. With V trimmed by 6 bases and J by 9 bases, 14 bases remained unmatched. In nucleotides, the CDR3 is TGTGCCAGCAGGGCCGGGACTGGGAGGGTAGGCATTCAGTACTTC. Its translation is CASRAGTGRVGIQYF.

This clone was found a few times. The rearrangement uses TRBV30 and TRBJ2-4; TRBD2 agrees at 9 bases. After removal of 7 bases from V and 3 bases from J, the junction contained 10 bases not matched to a gene. The CDR3 runs to 15 residues. Germline CDR1 and CDR2: GTSNPN and SVGIG (reference sequence). Here the CDR3 reads CALYLAGMGKNIQYF. CDR3 DNA sequence: TGTGCCTTATATCTAGCGGGAATGGGCAAAAACATTCAGTACTTC.

This clone showed up just once. The chain uses TRBV6-5 and TRBJ2-1, with no clear D. Germline V gives CDR1 MNHEY, CDR2 SVGAGI. The V gene lost 8 bases and the J gene lost 12 bases, with 20 bases spanning the gap. This CDR3 spans 13 amino acids. The CDR3 sequence: CASGLLGQGSQFF. The CDR3, as DNA: TGTGCCAGCGGGCTACTGGGCCAAGGCTCGCAGTTCTTC.

The gene calls are TRBV2 and TRBJ2-3, with TRBD2 matching over 12 bases. CDR3 length: 15 amino acids. The junction had 6 bases not matched to a gene; V was cut back by 8 bases and J by 3 bases. Germline lookup yields CDR1 SNHLY and CDR2 FYNNEI. The CDR3 coding sequence is TGTGCCAGCGGCCCCCTAGCGGGGGGGACAGATACGCAGTATTTT. Protein sequence: CASGPLAGGTDTQYF.

This clone appeared a few times. The CDR3 bases are TGTGCCAGCTCACCCATGACTAGCGGGGGAAACAATGAGCAGTTCTTC. Its translation: CASSPMTSGGNNEQFF. The chain employs TRBV18 and TRBJ2-1; TRBD2 matches 12 bases. CDR3 size: 16 residues. CDR1 is KGHSH and CDR2 is LQKENI in the germline V gene. J was trimmed by 5 bases and V by 3 bases; bases with no gene match: 5. The variable domain in full, completed from reference TRBV18 and TRBJ2-1, reads NAGVMQNPRHLVRRRGQEARLRCSPMKGHSHVYWYRQLPEEGLKFMVYLQKENIIDESGMPKERFSAEFPKEGPSILRIQQVVRGDSAAYFCASSPMTSGGNNEQFFGPGTRLTVL.

This clone was seen a few times. Germline and junction disagree at one end, which may indicate a read error. The chain joins TRBV20-1 to TRBJ1-2; unclear D gene. Germline lookup yields CDR1 DFQATT and CDR2 SNEGSKA (reference sequence). CDR3 length equals 11 residues. CDR3 protein: CSANPNYGHTF. The CDR3 nucleotides are TGCAGTGCTAATCCTAACTATGGCCACACCTTC.

This clone came up many times. This sequence joins TRBV28 and TRBJ2-6; the D is unclear. Germline CDR1 is MDHEN and CDR2 is SYDVKM. The CDR3 spans 16 residues. V was clipped by 5 bases and J by 0 bases, with 11 bases between them. The chain's CDR3 is CASSPLSSSGANVLTF. The CDR3 DNA reads as TGTGCCAGCAGTCCTCTCTCCTCCTCTGGGGCCAACGTCCTGACTTTC.

The chain links TRBV19 to TRBJ1-2; 9 bases are shared with TRBD1. The CDR3 is 13 residues long. Germline V lookup: CDR1 LNHDA, CDR2 SQIVND (reference sequence). Germline trimming cut 6 bases from V and 4 bases from J; bases unmatched to any gene: 3. The CDR3 region is CASSAGQGYGYTF. For the CDR3, the DNA is TGTGCCAGTAGCGCGGGACAGGGCTATGGCTACACCTTC.